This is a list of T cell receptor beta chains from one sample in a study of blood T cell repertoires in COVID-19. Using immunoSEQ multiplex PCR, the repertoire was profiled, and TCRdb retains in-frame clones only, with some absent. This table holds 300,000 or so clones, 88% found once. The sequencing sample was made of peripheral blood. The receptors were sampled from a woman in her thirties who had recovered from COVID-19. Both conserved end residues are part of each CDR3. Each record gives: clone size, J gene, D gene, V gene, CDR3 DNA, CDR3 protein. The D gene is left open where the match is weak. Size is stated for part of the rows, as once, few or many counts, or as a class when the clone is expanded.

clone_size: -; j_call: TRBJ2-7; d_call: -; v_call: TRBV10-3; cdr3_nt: TGTGCCATCAGTGATGGCAGGAGGTCCTACGAGCAGTACTTC; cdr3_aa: CAISDGRRSYEQYF
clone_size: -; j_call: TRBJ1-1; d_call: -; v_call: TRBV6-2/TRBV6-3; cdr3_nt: TGTGCCAGCAGTTCTTTTCCCGGGACTCGTGAGAGAGCTTTCTTT; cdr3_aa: CASSSFPGTRERAFF
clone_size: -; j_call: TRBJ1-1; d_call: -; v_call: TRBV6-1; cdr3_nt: TGTGCCAGCAGTGAACCATCAAGGGGCAGGCTGAACACTGAAGCTTTCTTT; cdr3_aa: CASSEPSRGRLNTEAFF
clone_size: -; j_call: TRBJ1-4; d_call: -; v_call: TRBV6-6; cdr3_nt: TGTGCCACAGGACAGAACAATGAAAAACTGTTTTTT; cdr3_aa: CATGQNNEKLFF
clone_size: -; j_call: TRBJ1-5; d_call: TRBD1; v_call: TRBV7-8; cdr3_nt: TGTGCCAGCAGCTTACAGGGGGCTAGCAATCAGCCCCAGCATTTT; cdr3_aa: CASSLQGASNQPQHF
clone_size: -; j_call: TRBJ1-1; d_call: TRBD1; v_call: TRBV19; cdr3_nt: TGTGCCAGTAGTATATCCAGGGGGCGCGTAGCTTTCTTT; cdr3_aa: CASSISRGRVAFF
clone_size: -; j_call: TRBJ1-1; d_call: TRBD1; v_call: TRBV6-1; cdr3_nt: TGTGCCAGCAGTGAGACCGGGACAGGCGGGACTGAAGCTTTCTTT; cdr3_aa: CASSETGTGGTEAFF
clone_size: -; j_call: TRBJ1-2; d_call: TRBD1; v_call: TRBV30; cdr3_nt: TGTGCAATTTACAGGGGGTTGGGCTACACCTTC; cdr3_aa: CAIYRGLGYTF
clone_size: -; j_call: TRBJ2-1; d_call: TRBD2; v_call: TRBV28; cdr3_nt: TGTGCCAGCAGTTTAAGCGGGGGGGCAGATGAGCAGTTCTTC; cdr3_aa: CASSLSGGADEQFF
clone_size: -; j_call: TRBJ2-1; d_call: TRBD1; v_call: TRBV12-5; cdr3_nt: TGTGCTAGTGGTTTGGACCGGGACAGGGACAATGAGCAGTTCTTC; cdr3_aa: CASGLDRDRDNEQFF
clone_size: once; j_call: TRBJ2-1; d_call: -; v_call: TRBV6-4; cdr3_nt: TGTGCCAGCAGTGTCTCGACACAGGATGAGCAGTTCTTC; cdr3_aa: CASSVSTQDEQFF
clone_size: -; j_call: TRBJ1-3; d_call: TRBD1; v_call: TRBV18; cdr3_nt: TGTGCCAGCTCACCACTTTCCGGGACAGGCTCTGGAAACACCATATATTTT; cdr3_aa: CASSPLSGTGSGNTIYF
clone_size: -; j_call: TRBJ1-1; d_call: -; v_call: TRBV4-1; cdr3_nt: TGCGCCAGCAGCCAAGCCGACACAATAAGGAACACTGAAGCTTTCTTT; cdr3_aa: CASSQADTIRNTEAFF
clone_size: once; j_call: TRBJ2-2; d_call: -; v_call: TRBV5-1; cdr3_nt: TGCGCCAGCAGCTTGGGGGGCGCGAACACCGGGGAGCTGTTTTTT; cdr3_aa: CASSLGGANTGELFF
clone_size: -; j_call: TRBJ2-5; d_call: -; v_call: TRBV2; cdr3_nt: TGTGCCAGCAGTGAAAGAGGCAGACAAGAGACCCAGTACTTC; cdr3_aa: CASSERGRQETQYF
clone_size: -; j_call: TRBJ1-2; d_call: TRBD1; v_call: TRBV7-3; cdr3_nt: TGTGCCAGCAGCTTAAGACAGGGCGGGGGCTACACCTTC; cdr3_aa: CASSLRQGGGYTF
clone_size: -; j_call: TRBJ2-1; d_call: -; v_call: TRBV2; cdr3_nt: TGTGCCAGCACGAGCGGGGTCAACAGGGGGTTAAATGAGCAGTTCTTC; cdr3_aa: CASTSGVNRGLNEQFF
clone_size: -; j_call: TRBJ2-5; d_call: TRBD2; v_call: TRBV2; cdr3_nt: TGTGCCAGCAGTGAAGTGAGGTCTAGCGGGTTTGGAGAGACCCAGTACTTC; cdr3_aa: CASSEVRSSGFGETQYF
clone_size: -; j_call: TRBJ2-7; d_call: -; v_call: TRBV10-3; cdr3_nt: TGTGCCATCAGTGAGTCTGAGATCTCCTACGAGCAGTACTTC; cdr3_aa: CAISESEISYEQYF
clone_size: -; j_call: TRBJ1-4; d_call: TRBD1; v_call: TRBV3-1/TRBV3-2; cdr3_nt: TGTGCCAGCAGCCAAGTTTCCCGGACAGGGTACGAAAAACTGTTTTTT; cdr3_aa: CASSQVSRTGYEKLFF
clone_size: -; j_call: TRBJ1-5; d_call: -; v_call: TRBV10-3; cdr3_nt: TGTGCCATCCGAGGGAGGGACAATCAGCCCCAGCATTTT; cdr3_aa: CAIRGRDNQPQHF
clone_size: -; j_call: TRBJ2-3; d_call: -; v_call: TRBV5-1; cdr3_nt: TGCGCCAGCAGCCAAAATCCGACTCTCTCTAGCACAGATACGCAGTATTTT; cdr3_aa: CASSQNPTLSSTDTQYF
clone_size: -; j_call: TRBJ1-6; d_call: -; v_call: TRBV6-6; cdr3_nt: TGTGCCAGCAGTTACTCAGGGCAGGGTAGTTCACCCCTCCACTTT; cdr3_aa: CASSYSGQGSSPLHF
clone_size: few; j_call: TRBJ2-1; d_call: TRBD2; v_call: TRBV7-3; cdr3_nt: TGTGCCAGCAGCTCGGGACTAGCGGGGCACAATGAGCAGTTCTTC; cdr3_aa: CASSSGLAGHNEQFF
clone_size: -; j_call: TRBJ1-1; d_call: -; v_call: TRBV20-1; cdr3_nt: TGCAGTGCTAGTCCTGGCAGCGGAAGGACTGAAGCTTTCTTT; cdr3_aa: CSASPGSGRTEAFF
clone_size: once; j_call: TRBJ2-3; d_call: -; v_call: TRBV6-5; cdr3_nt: TGTGCCAGCAGTTACCGCCAGACTTACCCCACAGATACGCAGTATTTT; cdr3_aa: CASSYRQTYPTDTQYF
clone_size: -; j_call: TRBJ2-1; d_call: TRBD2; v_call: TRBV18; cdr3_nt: TGTGCCAGCTCTCAGACCCCTAGCGGCAATGAGCAGTTCTTC; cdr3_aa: CASSQTPSGNEQFF
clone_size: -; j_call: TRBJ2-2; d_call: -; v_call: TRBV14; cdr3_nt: TGTGCCAGCAGCCAAGATCTCGGTGACACCGGGGAGCTGTTTTTT; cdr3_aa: CASSQDLGDTGELFF
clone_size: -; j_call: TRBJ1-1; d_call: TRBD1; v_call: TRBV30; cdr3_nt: TGTGCCTGGAGTGTCCTAGGGACAGGGGGCTTTACTGAAGCTTTCTTT; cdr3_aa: CAWSVLGTGGFTEAFF
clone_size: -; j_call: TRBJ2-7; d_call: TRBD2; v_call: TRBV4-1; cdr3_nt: TGCGCCAGCAGCCAAGGAAAAAGCGGGGACCCCTACGAGCAGTACTTC; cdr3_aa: CASSQGKSGDPYEQYF
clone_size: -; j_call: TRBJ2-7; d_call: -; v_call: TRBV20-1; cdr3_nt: TGCAGTGCTAATGACAGCGACTACGAGCAGTACTTC; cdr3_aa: CSANDSDYEQYF
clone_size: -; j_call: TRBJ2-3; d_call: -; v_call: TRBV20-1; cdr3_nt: TGCAGTGCTAGTGGTGATACTACCACTAGCACAGATACGCAGTATTTT; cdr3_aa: CSASGDTTTSTDTQYF
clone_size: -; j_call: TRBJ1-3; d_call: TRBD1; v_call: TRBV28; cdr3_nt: TGTGCCAGCAGCCTGACAGGGGTCTCTGGAAACACCATATATTTT; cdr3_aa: CASSLTGVSGNTIYF
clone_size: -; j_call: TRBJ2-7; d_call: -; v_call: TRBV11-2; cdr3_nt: TGTGCCAGCCGACACCGCGCGGGGTCTACCGCCTACGAGCAGTACTTC; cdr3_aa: CASRHRAGSTAYEQYF
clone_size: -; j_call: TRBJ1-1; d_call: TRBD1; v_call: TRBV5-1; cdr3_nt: TGCGCCAGCAGCTTAGACAGGGGGAACACTGAAGCTTTCTTT; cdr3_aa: CASSLDRGNTEAFF
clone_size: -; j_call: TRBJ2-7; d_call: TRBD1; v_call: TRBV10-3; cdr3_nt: TGTGCCATCAGCTCTACAGGGGAAGCGACCTACGAGCAGTACTTC; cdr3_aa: CAISSTGEATYEQYF
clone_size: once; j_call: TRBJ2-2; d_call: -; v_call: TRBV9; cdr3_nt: TGTGCCAGCAGCCAGACAGGACAATCGGGGGAGCTGTTTTTT; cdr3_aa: CASSQTGQSGELFF
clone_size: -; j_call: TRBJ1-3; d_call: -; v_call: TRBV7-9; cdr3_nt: TGTGCCAGCAGCCCCTCGTGGACAGAGACCTCTGGAAACACCATATATTTT; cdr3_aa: CASSPSWTETSGNTIYF
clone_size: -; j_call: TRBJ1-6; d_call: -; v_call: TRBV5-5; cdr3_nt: TGTGCCAGCAGCTTACAGGGAGATGAGTCACCCCTCCACTTT; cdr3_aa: CASSLQGDESPLHF
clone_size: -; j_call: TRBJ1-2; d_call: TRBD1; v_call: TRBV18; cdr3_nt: TGTGCCAGCTCACCAGCGGGACAGAGAGCCTATGGCTACACCTTC; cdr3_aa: CASSPAGQRAYGYTF
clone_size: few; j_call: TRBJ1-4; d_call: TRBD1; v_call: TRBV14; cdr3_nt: TGTGCCAGCAGCCGGGACAGCGGGAAACTGTTTTTT; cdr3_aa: CASSRDSGKLFF
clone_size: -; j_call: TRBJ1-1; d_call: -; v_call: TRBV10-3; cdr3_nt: TGTGCCATCCTATCGGGACTTGGGATGAACACTGAAGCTTTCTTT; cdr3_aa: CAILSGLGMNTEAFF
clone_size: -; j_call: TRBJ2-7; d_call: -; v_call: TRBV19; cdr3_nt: TGTGCCAGTAGTGTCCAGGGGTTGGACGAGCAGTACTTC; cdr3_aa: CASSVQGLDEQYF
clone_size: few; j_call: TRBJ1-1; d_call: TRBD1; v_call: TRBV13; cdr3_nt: TGTGCCAGCAGCTCCCGACAGGGTGTAGCTGAAGCTTTCTTT; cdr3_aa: CASSSRQGVAEAFF
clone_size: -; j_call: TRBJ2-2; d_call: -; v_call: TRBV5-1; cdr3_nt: TGCGCCAGCAGTCCCCGGACATACGGGGAGCTGTTTTTT; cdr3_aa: CASSPRTYGELFF
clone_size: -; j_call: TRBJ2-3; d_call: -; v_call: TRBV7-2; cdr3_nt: TGTGCCATGGGGGTTGGGGGGAACACAGATACGCAGTATTTT; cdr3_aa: CAMGVGGNTDTQYF
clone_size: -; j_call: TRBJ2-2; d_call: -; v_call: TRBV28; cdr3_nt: TGTGCCAGCAGCCCCCAGGGATTTGCGAACACCGGGGAGCTGTTTTTT; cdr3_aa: CASSPQGFANTGELFF